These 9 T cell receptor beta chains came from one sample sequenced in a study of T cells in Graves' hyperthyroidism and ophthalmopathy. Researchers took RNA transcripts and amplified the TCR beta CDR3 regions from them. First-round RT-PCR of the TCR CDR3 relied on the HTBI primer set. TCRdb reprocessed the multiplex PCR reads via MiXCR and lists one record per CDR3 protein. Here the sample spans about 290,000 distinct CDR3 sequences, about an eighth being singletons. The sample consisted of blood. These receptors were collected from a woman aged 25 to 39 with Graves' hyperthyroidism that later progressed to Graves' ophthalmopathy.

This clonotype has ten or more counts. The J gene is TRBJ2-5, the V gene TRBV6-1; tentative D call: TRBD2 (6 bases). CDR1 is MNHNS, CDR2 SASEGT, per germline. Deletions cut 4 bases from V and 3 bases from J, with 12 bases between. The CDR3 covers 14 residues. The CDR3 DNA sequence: TGTGCCAGCAGTGCCGGGACTCCAAAAGAGACCCAGTACTTC. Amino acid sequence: CASSAGTPKETQYF.

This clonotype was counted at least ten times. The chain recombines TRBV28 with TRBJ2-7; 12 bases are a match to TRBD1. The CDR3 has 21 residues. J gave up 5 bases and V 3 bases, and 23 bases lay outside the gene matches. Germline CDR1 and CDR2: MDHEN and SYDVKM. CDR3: CASSFTNPGTGGALVVDEQYF. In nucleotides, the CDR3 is TGTGCCAGCAGTTTTACTAACCCCGGGACAGGGGGCGCATTAGTAGTCGACGAGCAGTACTTC.

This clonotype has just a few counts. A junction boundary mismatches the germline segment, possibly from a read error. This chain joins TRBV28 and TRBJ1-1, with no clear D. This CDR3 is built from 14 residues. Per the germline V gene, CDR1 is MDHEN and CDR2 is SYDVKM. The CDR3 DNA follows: TGTGCCTGCAGTCCAGTTCCGGGAAGGACTGAAGCTTTCTTT. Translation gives CACSPVPGRTEAFF.

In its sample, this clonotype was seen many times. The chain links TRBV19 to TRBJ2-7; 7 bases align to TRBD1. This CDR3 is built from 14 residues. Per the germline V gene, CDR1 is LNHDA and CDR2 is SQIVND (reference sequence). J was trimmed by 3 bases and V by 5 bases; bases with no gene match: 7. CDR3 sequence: CASSPRQGNYEQYF. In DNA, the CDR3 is TGTGCCAGTAGTCCTCGACAGGGCAACTACGAGCAGTACTTC.

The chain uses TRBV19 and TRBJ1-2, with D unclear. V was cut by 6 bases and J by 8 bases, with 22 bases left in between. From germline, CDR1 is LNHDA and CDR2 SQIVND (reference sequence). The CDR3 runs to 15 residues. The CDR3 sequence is CASRNGASSLRGYTF. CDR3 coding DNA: TGTGCCAGTAGAAACGGCGCTTCTTCCTTAAGGGGCTACACCTTC.

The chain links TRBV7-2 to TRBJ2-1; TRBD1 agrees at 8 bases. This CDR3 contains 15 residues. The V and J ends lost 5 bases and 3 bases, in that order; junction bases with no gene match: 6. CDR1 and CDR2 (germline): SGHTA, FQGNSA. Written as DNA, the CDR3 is TGTGCCAGCAGCCCCGGCAGGGGGCACTACAATGAGCAGTTCTTC. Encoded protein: CASSPGRGHYNEQFF.

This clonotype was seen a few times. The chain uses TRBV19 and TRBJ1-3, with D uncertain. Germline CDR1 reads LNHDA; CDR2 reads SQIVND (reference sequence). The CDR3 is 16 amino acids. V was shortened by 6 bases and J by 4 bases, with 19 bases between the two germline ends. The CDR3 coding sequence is TGTGCCAGTAGCTACTACATCGGGATTGGGGGAAACACCATATATTTT. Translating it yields CASSYYIGIGGNTIYF.

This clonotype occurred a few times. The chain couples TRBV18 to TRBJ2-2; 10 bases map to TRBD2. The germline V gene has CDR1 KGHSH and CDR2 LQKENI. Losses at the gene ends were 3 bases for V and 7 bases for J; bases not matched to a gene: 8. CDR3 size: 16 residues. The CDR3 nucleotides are TGTGCCAGCTCACCTTCTAGCGGGAGAGGTGTCGGGGAGCTGTTTTTT. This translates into CASSPSSGRGVGELFF.

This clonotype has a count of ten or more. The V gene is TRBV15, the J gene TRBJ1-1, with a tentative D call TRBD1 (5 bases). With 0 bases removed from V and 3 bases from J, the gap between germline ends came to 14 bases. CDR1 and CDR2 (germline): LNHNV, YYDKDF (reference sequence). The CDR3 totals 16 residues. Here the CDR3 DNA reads TGTGCCACCAGCAGAGATCCTCAGGGTAGTTACACTGAAGCTTTCTTT. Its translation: CATSRDPQGSYTEAFF. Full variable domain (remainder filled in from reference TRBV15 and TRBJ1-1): DAMVIQNPRYQVTQFGKPVTLSCSQTLNHNVMYWYQQKSSQAPKLLFHYYDKDFNNEADTPDNFQSRRPNTSFCFLDIRSPGLGDTAMYLCATSRDPQGSYTEAFFGQGTRLTVV.